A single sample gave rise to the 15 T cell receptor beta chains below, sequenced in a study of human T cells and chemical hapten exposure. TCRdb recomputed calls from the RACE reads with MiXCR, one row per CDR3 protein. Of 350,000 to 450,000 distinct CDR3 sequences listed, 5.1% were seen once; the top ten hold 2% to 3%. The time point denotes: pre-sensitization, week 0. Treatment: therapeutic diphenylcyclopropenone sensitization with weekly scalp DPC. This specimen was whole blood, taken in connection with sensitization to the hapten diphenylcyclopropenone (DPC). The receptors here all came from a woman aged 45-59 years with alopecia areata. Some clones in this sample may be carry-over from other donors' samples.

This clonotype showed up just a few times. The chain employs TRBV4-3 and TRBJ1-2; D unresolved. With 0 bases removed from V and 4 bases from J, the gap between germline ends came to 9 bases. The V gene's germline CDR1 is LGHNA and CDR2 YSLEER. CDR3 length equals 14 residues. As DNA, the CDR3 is TGCGCCAGCAGCCAAGATGAGGGAAGCTATGGCTACACCTTC. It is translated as CASSQDEGSYGYTF.

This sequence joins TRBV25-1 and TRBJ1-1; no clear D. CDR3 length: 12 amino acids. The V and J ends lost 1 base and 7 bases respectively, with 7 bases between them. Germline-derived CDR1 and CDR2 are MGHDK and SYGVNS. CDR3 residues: CASSEFKGEAFF. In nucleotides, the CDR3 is TGTGCCAGCAGTGAATTTAAGGGTGAAGCTTTCTTT.

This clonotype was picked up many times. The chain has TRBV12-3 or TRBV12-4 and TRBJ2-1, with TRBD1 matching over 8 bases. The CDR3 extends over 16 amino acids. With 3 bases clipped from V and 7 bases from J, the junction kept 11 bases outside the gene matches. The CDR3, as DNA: TGTGCCAGCAGTTTCCTCCGGACAGGGTTTATTAATGAGCAGTTCTTC. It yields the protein CASSFLRTGFINEQFF.

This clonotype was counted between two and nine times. DNA for the CDR3: TGTGCCACCAGCAGGTACAGGGGGAAGGATTACGAGCAGTACTTC. It is translated as CATSRYRGKDYEQYF. V and J are TRBV15 and TRBJ2-7; 8 bases agree with TRBD1. Germline CDR1 and CDR2: LNHNV and YYDKDF (reference sequence). V gave up 3 bases and J gave up 4 bases; unmatched junction bases: 8. The CDR3 totals 15 residues. The whole variable domain, remainder taken from reference TRBV15 and TRBJ2-7, is DAMVIQNPRYQVTQFGKPVTLSCSQTLNHNVMYWYQQKSSQAPKLLFHYYDKDFNNEADTPDNFQSRRPNTSFCFLDIRSPGLGDTAMYLCATSRYRGKDYEQYFGPGTRLTVT.

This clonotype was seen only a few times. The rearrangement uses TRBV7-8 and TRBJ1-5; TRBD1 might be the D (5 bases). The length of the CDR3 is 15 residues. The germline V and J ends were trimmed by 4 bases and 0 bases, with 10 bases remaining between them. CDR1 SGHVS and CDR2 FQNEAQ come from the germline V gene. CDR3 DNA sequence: TGTGCCAGCAGCTCTTCGACAGCTAGCAATCAGCCCCAGCATTTT. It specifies CASSSSTASNQPQHF. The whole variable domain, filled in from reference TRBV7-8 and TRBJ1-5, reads GAGVSQSPRYKVAKRGQDVALRCDPISGHVSLFWYQQALGQGPEFLTYFQNEAQLDKSGLPSDRFFAERPEGSVSTLKIQRTQQEDSAVYLCASSSSTASNQPQHFGDGTRLSIL.

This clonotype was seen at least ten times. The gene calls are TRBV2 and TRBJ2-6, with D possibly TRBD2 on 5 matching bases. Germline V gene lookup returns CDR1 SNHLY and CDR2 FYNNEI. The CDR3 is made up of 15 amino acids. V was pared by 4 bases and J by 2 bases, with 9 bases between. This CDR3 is CASSGGHPGANVLTF. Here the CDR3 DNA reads TGTGCCAGCAGTGGAGGGCATCCTGGGGCCAACGTCCTGACTTTC. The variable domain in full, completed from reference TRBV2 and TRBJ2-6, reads EPEVTQTPSHQVTQMGQEVILRCVPISNHLYFYWYRQILGQKVEFLVSFYNNEISEKSEIFDDQFSVERPDGSNFTLKIRSTKLEDSAMYFCASSGGHPGANVLTFGAGSRLTVL.

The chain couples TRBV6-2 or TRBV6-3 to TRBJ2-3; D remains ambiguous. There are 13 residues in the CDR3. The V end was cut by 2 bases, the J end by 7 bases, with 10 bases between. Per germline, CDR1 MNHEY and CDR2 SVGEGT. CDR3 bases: TGTGCCAGCAGTTACCGTCCTCAATATACGCAGTATTTT. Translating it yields CASSYRPQYTQYF.

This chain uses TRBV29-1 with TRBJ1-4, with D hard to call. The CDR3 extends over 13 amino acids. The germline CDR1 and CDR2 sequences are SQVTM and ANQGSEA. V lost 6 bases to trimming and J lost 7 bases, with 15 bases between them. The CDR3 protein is CSVRVQSGEKLFF. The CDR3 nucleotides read TGCAGCGTCCGGGTCCAGTCAGGTGAAAAACTGTTTTTT.

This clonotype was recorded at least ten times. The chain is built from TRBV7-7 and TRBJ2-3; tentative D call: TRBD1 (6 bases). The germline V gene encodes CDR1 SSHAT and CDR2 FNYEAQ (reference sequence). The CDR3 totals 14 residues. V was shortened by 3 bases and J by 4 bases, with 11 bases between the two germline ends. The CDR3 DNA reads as TGTGCCAGCAGCTTGGTGGGGGCGTCAGATACGCAGTATTTT. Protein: CASSLVGASDTQYF.

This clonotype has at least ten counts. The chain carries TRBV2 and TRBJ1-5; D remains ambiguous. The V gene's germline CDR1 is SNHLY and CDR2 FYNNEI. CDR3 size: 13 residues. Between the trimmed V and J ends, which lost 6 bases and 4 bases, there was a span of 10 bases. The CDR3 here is CASRTGLNQPQHF. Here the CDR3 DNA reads TGTGCCAGCAGAACGGGTCTTAATCAGCCCCAGCATTTT.

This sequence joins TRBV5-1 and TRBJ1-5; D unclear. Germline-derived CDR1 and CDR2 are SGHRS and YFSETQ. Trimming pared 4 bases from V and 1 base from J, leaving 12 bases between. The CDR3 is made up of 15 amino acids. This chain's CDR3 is CASSLDNFSNQPQHF. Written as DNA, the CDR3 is TGCGCCAGCAGCCTCGATAATTTCAGCAATCAGCCCCAGCATTTT.

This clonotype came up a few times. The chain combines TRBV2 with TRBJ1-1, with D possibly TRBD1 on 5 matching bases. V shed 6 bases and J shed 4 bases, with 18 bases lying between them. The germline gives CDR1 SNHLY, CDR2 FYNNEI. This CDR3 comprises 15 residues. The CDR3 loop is CASSQGAHSGTEAFF. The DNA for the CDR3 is TGTGCCAGCAGCCAAGGGGCGCACAGTGGCACTGAAGCTTTCTTT. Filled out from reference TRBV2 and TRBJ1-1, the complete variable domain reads EPEVTQTPSHQVTQMGQEVILRCVPISNHLYFYWYRQILGQKVEFLVSFYNNEISEKSEIFDDQFSVERPDGSNFTLKIRSTKLEDSAMYFCASSQGAHSGTEAFFGQGTRLTVV.

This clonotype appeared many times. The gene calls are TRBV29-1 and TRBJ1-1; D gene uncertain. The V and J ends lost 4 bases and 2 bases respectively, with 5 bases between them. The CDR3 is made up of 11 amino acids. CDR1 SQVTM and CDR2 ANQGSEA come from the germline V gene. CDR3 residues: CSVVHNTEAFF. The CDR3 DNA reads TGCAGCGTTGTACACAACACTGAAGCTTTCTTT.

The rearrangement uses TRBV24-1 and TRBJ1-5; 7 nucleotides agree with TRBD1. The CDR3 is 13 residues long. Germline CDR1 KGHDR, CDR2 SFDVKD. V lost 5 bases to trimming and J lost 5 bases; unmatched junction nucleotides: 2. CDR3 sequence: CATSADRYQPQHF. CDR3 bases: TGTGCCACCAGTGCGGACAGGTATCAGCCCCAGCATTTT.

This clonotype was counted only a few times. CDR3 in DNA: TGTGCCAGCAGCTTAGCAAGGGACACCAAGAACACTGAAGCTTTCTTT. Amino acids: CASSLARDTKNTEAFF. The chain couples TRBV7-9 to TRBJ1-1, with D perhaps TRBD1 (6 bases). The CDR3 has 16 residues. Germline V gene lookup returns CDR1 SEHNR and CDR2 FQNEAQ (reference sequence). Trimming shortened V by 0 bases and J by 1 base, and 12 bases separated the two germline ends.